This TCR beta chain was observed in a study of shared clonotypes between healthy human individuals. Points from the study as a whole: Among a few donors, about 5% of naive CD4 clonotypes were found in common.

As for this clone: What it binds is not known.

Germline assignment: CDR1 MNHEY and CDR2 SMNVEV (reference sequence). There are 16 residues in the CDR3. V dropped 4 bases and J dropped 5 bases, with 20 bases sitting between them. Repertoires were generated with immunoSEQ multiplex PCR, while TCRdb's copy carries only in-frame clones and drops some. The sample carries some 2,000,000 clones, approximately 95% recorded once. In the naive CD8 group, cells lacked CD45RO and were positively selected for CCR7, so terminally differentiated effector memory CD45RA+ cells were left out. Material: naive CD8+ T cells sorted from blood. The rearrangement uses TRBV27 and TRBJ1-2; D remains unclear. The TCR was taken from a man younger than 30 in good health. The CDR3 DNA sequence: TGTGCCAGCAGTTGGTCGACCGGGCAGGTTTGGTATGGCTACACCTTC. Its protein product is CASSWSTGQVWYGYTF.